The 11 T cell receptor beta chains reported below all come from one sample, sequenced in a study of cytomegalovirus exposure and HLA in healthy donors. PCR amplification relied on 60 Vbeta primers (plus 13 Jbeta primers). TCRdb's copy holds only in-frame clones and misses some; the assay was immunoSEQ multiplex PCR. This sample carries 75,000 to 95,000 clones, around 80% of them seen once, and the ten largest clones take around 4.4%. The sample consisted of PBMCs. These receptors were obtained from a male donor in good health and CMV-seropositive.

The rearrangement joins TRBV6-6 to TRBJ1-3; D possibly corresponds to TRBD1 (5 bases). Germline-derived CDR1 and CDR2 are MNHNY and SVGAGI (reference sequence). V was shortened by 5 bases and J by 0 bases, with 11 bases between the two germline ends. This CDR3 is 15 amino acids long. CDR3 nucleotide sequence: TGTGCCAGCAGTCTTGCAGGGATCTCTGGAAACACCATATATTTT. Protein product: CASSLAGISGNTIYF.

The chain uses TRBV30 and TRBJ2-3, with D perhaps TRBD2 (5 bases). Trimming took 1 base from V and 3 from J, leaving 11 bases between them. The CDR3 is 14 amino acids. Germline CDR1 is GTSNPN and CDR2 is SVGIG (reference sequence). The CDR3 DNA is TGTGCCTGGAGTGCCGCCCGGGGAACAGATACGCAGTATTTT. Protein sequence: CAWSAARGTDTQYF.

This clone was seen a few times. The chain carries TRBV5-1 and TRBJ1-4, with a weak D call TRBD1 (5 bases). Germline assignment: CDR1 SGHRS and CDR2 YFSETQ. CDR3 length: 13 residues. The V end was cut by 3 bases, the J end by 8 bases, with 11 bases between. The CDR3 protein is CASSSSGREKLFF. The CDR3 nucleotides read TGCGCCAGCAGCTCTTCAGGGCGGGAAAAACTGTTTTTT. Full variable domain (rest looked up from reference TRBV5-1 and TRBJ1-4): KAGVTQTPRYLIKTRGQQVTLSCSPISGHRSVSWYQQTPGQGLQFLFEYFSETQRNKGNFPGRFSGRQFSNSRSEMNVSTLELGDSALYLCASSSSGREKLFFGSGTQLSVL.

The chain combines TRBV29-1 with TRBJ1-2; D is undetermined. CDR3 length: 13 residues. Trimming stripped 4 bases from V and 2 bases from J, with 11 bases between. Looked up from germline, CDR1 is SQVTM and CDR2 is ANQGSEA. In DNA, the CDR3 is TGCAGCGTTGGCGAGTTCGGGAACTATGGCTACACCTTC. This codes for CSVGEFGNYGYTF.

The chain combines TRBV7-8 with TRBJ1-2; tentatively, D is TRBD1 (5 bases). The CDR3 has 14 amino acids. The ends were cut back, 5 bases at V and 2 bases at J, with 12 bases in the middle. CDR1 is SGHVS and CDR2 is FQNEAQ in the germline V gene. The CDR3, as DNA: TGTGCCAGCAGCCCAGCGGGGGGGAACTATGGCTACACCTTC. Encoded protein: CASSPAGGNYGYTF.

This chain links TRBV5-1 with TRBJ1-4, with D possibly being TRBD1 (6 bases). Looked up from germline, CDR1 is SGHRS and CDR2 is YFSETQ. This CDR3 spans 14 amino acids. V gave up 4 bases and J gave up 5 bases, with 12 bases separating them. The CDR3 region is CASSNGQTNEKLFF. CDR3 bases: TGCGCCAGCAGCAACGGACAGACGAATGAAAAACTGTTTTTT.

The V gene is TRBV10-3, the J gene TRBJ2-1; 11 positions match TRBD2. The trim removed 3 bases at V and 6 bases at J, leaving 4 bases unmatched. The germline V gene encodes CDR1 ENHRY and CDR2 SYGVKD. The CDR3 extends over 15 amino acids. The CDR3 is CAISEGLAGLNEQFF. CDR3 nucleotide sequence: TGTGCCATCAGTGAAGGACTAGCGGGCCTCAATGAGCAGTTCTTC.

The chain joins TRBV18 to TRBJ1-1; 8 bases match TRBD1. The germline CDR1 and CDR2 sequences are KGHSH and LQKENI. The V and J ends lost 2 bases and 1 base, in that order; junction bases with no gene match: 3. This CDR3 has 15 amino acids. This chain's CDR3 is CASSPGGQANTEAFF. CDR3 coding DNA: TGTGCCAGCTCACCAGGGGGACAGGCGAACACTGAAGCTTTCTTT.

The CDR3 DNA reads as TGTGCCAGCAGTGAAGGCGTAGTTCAGCCCCAGCATTTT. Translation: CASSEGVVQPQHF. This chain uses TRBV6-1 with TRBJ1-5, with no clear D. The V gene's germline CDR1 is MNHNS and CDR2 SASEGT. CDR3 length equals 13 residues. Between the trimmed V and J ends, which lost 1 base and 6 bases, there was a span of 7 bases.

The rearrangement links TRBV12-5 to TRBJ1-6; a weak D match, TRBD1 (6 bases). Germline CDR1 and CDR2: LGHNT and FRNRAP. With 4 bases removed from V and 5 bases from J, the gap between germline ends came to 9 bases. CDR3 length: 14 residues. CDR3 sequence (DNA): TGTGCTAGTGGTTCTGGACAGAATAATTCACCCCTCCACTTT. Amino acid sequence: CASGSGQNNSPLHF.

V gene TRBV27 combines with J gene TRBJ1-1; D uncertain. CDR1 MNHEY and CDR2 SMNVEV come from the germline V gene (reference sequence). The CDR3 is 11 amino acids. V lost 6 bases and J 2 bases, leaving 4 bases between the germline ends. CDR3 sequence (DNA): TGTGCCAGCAGACTTAACACTGAAGCTTTCTTT. It translates to CASRLNTEAFF.